These 5 T cell receptor beta chains were all obtained from the same sample, sequenced in a study of tumor-infiltrating lymphocytes in primary liver carcinoma. TCR beta cDNA came from roughly 0.45 ug total RNA, primed with a constant-region primer. Three nested multiplex PCR rounds of slightly modified ARM-PCR generated TCR beta libraries. TRBV1-TRBV30 forward primers and a C-beta reverse primer were used in the first two PCR rounds, which each ran for about 10 cycles. Via MiXCR, TCRdb re-called the multiplex PCR reads, giving one row per CDR3 protein. The sample lists roughly 70,000 distinct CDR3 sequences, around 69% occurring once. DNA and RNA were both co-extracted from 20-30 mg of bulk tissue that had not been sorted. Sequencing input: liver tumor tissue from sampling region 4. Subset given: tumor region T4, right-lateral pole. These receptors were obtained from a man aged 35 to 55 with primary liver carcinoma and hepatitis B virus infection.

CDR3 DNA sequence: TGTGCCGGTAGCTCCGGGATAGGGGCTAAAGATGAGCAGTTCTTC. This translates into CAGSSGIGAKDEQFF. V gene TRBV11-2 combines with J gene TRBJ2-1; D possibly uses TRBD1 or TRBD2 (5 bases each). CDR1 SGHAT and CDR2 FQNNGV come from the germline V gene. Trimming took 11 bases from V and 8 from J, leaving 25 bases between them. The CDR3 covers 15 residues.

This clonotype showed up just a few times. A read error may account for a junction end that differs from germline. The chain is built from TRBV5-4 and TRBJ2-5; 14 bases are shared with TRBD2. This CDR3 comprises 18 residues. Germline CDR1 is SGHNT and CDR2 is YYREEE (reference sequence). CDR3 coding DNA: TGTGCCAGCAGTTTGGGACTAGCGGGAGCGGGACCCCAAGAGACCCAGTACTTC. Its protein product is CASSLGLAGAGPQETQYF.

This clonotype was seen repeatedly, ten times or more. This rearrangement joins TRBV28 to TRBJ2-1; no firm D call. Germline CDR1 reads MDHEN; CDR2 reads SYDVKM. Trimming left V 1 base short and J 9 bases short, with 4 bases between. The CDR3 sequence is 11 residues long. Written as DNA, the CDR3 is TGTGCCAGCAGTTTATCTGTTGAGCAGTTCTTC. Amino acid sequence: CASSLSVEQFF.

Details on this clonotype: The junction shows a germline mismatch at one end, possibly a read error. The chain employs TRBV10-3 and TRBJ2-1, with 8 bases fitting TRBD1. The CDR3 contains 15 residues. CDR1 is ENHRY, CDR2 SYGVKD, per germline. The CDR3 here is CAISEATGVGNEQLF. In DNA, the CDR3 is TGTGCCATCAGTGAGGCGACAGGGGTGGGGAATGAGCAGCTCTTC.

The chain carries TRBV7-9 and TRBJ2-7; TRBD2 agrees at 7 bases. V lost 9 bases to trimming and J lost 2 bases; unmatched junction nucleotides: 22. The length of the CDR3 is 18 residues. Germline values: CDR1 SEHNR, CDR2 FQNEAQ (reference sequence). The CDR3 here is CARNGGTIGNQRPYEQYF. CDR3 sequence (DNA): TGTGCCAGAAACGGCGGGACTATCGGGAACCAGCGTCCCTACGAGCAGTACTTC.